This T cell receptor beta chain was identified in a study of graft-versus-host responses after intestinal transplantation (dated by TCRdb to the early 2020s). About the full investigation: Multivisceral, liver-intestinal, or isolated intestinal transplants were received by the recipients. Anti-thymocyte globulin induction was given to all recipients, followed by maintenance tacrolimus and steroids for 2 to 4 years. After intestinal transplantation, graft-versus-host and host-versus-graft alloreactive T cell clones were followed in the graft, circulation and bone marrow using bulk TCR-beta CDR3 sequencing. To identify alloreactive clones, pre-transplant mixed lymphocyte reaction products were sequenced and compared with unstimulated pre-transplant donor and recipient T cells. Of the 20 to 30 intestinal transplant recipients enrolled in the cohort, one of whom was a retransplant, a few patients without pretransplant specimens were excluded. A peak of at least 4% donor T cells among recipient peripheral blood mononuclear cells was the definition used for donor T cell macrochimerism. Instead of going to the commercial service, samples from a few later patients were sequenced in-house on an Illumina MiSeq and processed with MiXCR. What the research found in general, with its limitations: Early after transplant, peak levels of circulating GvH clones were found to be associated with declines in HvG clones. Conclusions were limited by the relatively low number and heterogeneity of intestinal transplant patients. In patients with donor T cell macrochimerism, the allografts had high GvH to HvG T cell clonal ratios. GvH clones were found in recipient bone marrow, and some of the GvH clones appeared earlier in ileal mucosa or blood, which is consistent with an intestinal mucosal origin.

As concerns this clone: Its antigen is still unknown. One base away there is no much larger clone; base qualities are not given.

Libraries came from the immunoSEQ multiplex PCR assay. For most patients, genomic DNA was isolated with the Qiagen DNeasy Blood and Tissue Kit and sent frozen to Adaptive Biotechnologies for TCR sequencing. Adaptive Biotechnologies carried out high-throughput TCR-beta CDR3 sequencing of genomic DNA for most patients. From the authors' description of their analysis: TCR sequencing data for 15 to 20 patients were retrieved from Adaptive's ImmunoSEQ software; a few other patients were processed with MiXCR and VDJtools. To correct CD4 versus CD8 sorting errors, any sequence found in both subsets at a frequency ratio below 5:1 was removed. CDR3 nucleotide sequences shared between donor and recipient were removed because their origin could not be assigned. At least 2-fold expansion over unstimulated cells and a minimum CFSE-low frequency of 0.002% (template counts) or 0.001% (read counts) were required for clones to be classified as alloreactive. A clone was considered mappable if detected in the sequenced pre-transplant spleen, lymph node, or MLR CFSE-low populations of the donor or recipient. The cumulative frequency of alloreactive clones was calculated as a percentage of all sequences, weighted by copy number. In its TCRdb copy, this immuneACCESS table keeps in-frame sequences only and misses some clones. Where compared with another copy, unresolved V genes explain less than half of these, and the others have no known cause. V, J and clone size reflect that table, while D and trimming were determined from the DNA. This sample has over 45,000 clones in its table, and 90% to 95% of those were observed once. The top ten clonotypes cover about 0.4% of the sample.

CDR1 KGHSH and CDR2 LQKENI are derived from the germline V gene. Including the terminal cysteine and phenylalanine, the CDR3 comprises 14 residues. CDR3 DNA only is kept here, 42 bases in frame from base 1. Compared with germline, V lacks 2 bases and J lacks 5 bases; bases without a gene match: 5. The sample's time point label, in plain terms: cells obtained before transplantation from donor or recipient. CD3+CD4+ and CD3+CD8+ populations were FACS-sorted from unstimulated pre-transplant donor and recipient cells taken from spleen or lymph nodes. The source material was unstimulated CD4+ T cells sorted from spleen or lymph node cells, sampled before transplant. The sequence joins TRBV18 to TRBJ2-7, and TRBD2 aligns with 8 junction nucleotides. This sequence originates from a human donor who was the organ donor for an intestinal transplant. The nucleotides read TGTGCCAGCTCACCATCCGGGGGGGCCCACGAGCAGTACTTC. It is translated as CASSPSGGAHEQYF. This CDR3, with the reference TRBV18 and TRBJ2-7 proteins standing in past its ends, gives the full variable domain NAGVMQNPRHLVRRRGQEARLRCSPMKGHSHVYWYRQLPEEGLKFMVYLQKENIIDESGMPKERFSAEFPKEGPSILRIQQVVRGDSAAYFCASSPSGGAHEQYFGPGTRLTVT.